This T cell receptor (beta chain) is drawn from a study of blood T cell repertoires in COVID-19. Original processing notes: How many nucleated cells were present was estimated from reference gene primer amplification. The protocol was immunoSEQ multiplex PCR, while the TCRdb copy is restricted to in-frame clones and leaves out a portion. The V and J calls and clone size are taken from that table; D and trimming were inferred from the DNA. The data show 200,000 to 250,000 clones, roughly 80% seen once. Trimming removed 5 bases from V and 4 bases from J; junction bases left unmatched: 9. CDR1 is LNHDA and CDR2 is SQIVND in the germline V gene (reference sequence). The CDR3 has 15 amino acids. Followed over time, Seattle patients had been enrolled while infection was active.

The chain recombines TRBV19 with TRBJ1-2; 8 bases match TRBD1. The clonotype was recovered from a woman of 80 years or more with COVID-19, enrolled during active disease. Sequenced sample: peripheral blood. The chain's CDR3 is CASSSGTGPLYGYTF. The CDR3 bases are TGTGCCAGTAGTTCTGGGACAGGTCCCCTCTATGGCTACACCTTC.